This section outlines one T cell receptor (beta chain) sequence together with its context. Its target is not known. Those patients with uncontrolled infection, other autoimmune disease, pregnancy or lactation were excluded. Trimming stripped 6 bases from V and 2 bases from J, with 5 bases between. The CDR3 sequence is 13 residues long. From germline, CDR1 is MDHEN and CDR2 SYDVKM. The data are from a study of T cells in Graves' hyperthyroidism and ophthalmopathy. The TCR beta CDR3 regions underwent amplification using RNA transcripts as the source. Researchers ran a first-round RT-PCR on the TCR CDR3 using the HTBI primer set. TCRdb independently ran MiXCR on the multiplex PCR reads; one entry per CDR3 protein. The table records about 600,000 distinct CDR3 sequences, approximately 15% of them present only once. The study's findings and limits: Blood also carried most thyroid clonotypes expanded above 0.001.

The TCR comes from a middle-aged woman with Graves' ophthalmopathy. The source material was blood. The chain couples TRBV28 to TRBJ1-6; D is unresolved. The CDR3 loop reads CASREPYNSPLHF. The CDR3 nucleotides read TGTGCCAGCAGGGAGCCCTATAATTCACCCCTCCACTTT.